The source of this TCR beta chain is a study of blood T cells in healthy people across ages. Study observations and caveats: Roughly linear declines in TCR beta diversity per million T cells occurred with age. Since the PBMCs were unsorted, naive and antigen-experienced cells could not be conclusively compared. Versus aged donors, long-lived donors had higher diversity and more naive CD4+ cells.

The CDR3 sequence is 12 residues long. Germline V gene sequence: CDR1 SEHNR, CDR2 FQNEAQ (reference sequence). The ends were cut back, 0 bases at V and 6 bases at J, with 5 bases in the middle. This clonotype has more than one count but fewer than ten. Its specificity is not known. Combining a sample-barcoded 5' primer with a J-beta primer mix, a second PCR ran for about 6 to 11 cycles. TCRdb called the 5' RACE reads again in MiXCR, with one record for every CDR3 protein. This table holds around 800,000 distinct CDR3 sequences, 53% found once. Samples had at least 7 million PBMCs isolated from them. The V gene is TRBV7-9, the J gene TRBJ2-5; D not certain. The sequence was obtained from an elderly man in good health. The sample comprised blood. DNA of the CDR3: TGTGCCAGCAGCTTAGCCGACCAGACCCAGTACTTC. Amino acid sequence: CASSLADQTQYF.